This passage covers 8 T cell receptor beta chains from one sample sequenced in a study of T cell repertoires in cytomegalovirus infection. These receptors lack a known antigen. MiXCR was run by TCRdb on the reads, yielding one entry per CDR3 protein. The repertoire holds approximately 73,000 distinct CDR3 sequences, roughly 40% seen once, with roughly 93% in the top ten. Sequencing used CD8+ T cells from cultured PBMCs, obtained from culture after CMV antigen stimulation. The receptors were sampled from a human donor in good health (CMV status not recorded). Some clones in this sample may be carry-over from other donors' samples.

The chain employs TRBV4-1 and TRBJ1-3, with D uncertain. The CDR3 spans 14 residues. Per germline, CDR1 MGHRA and CDR2 YSYEKL. The ends were cut back, 1 base at V and 7 bases at J, with 11 bases in the middle. The DNA for the CDR3 is TGCGCCAGCAGCCAAGGACTAGGAGGGAACACCATATATTTT. Amino acids: CASSQGLGGNTIYF.

As regards this clonotype: Since no conserved phenylalanine or tryptophan closes the CDR3, a read error is the likely cause. The V gene is TRBV4-1, the J gene TRBJ2-7; 9 positions agree with TRBD1. Germline trimming cut 4 bases from V and 4 bases from J; bases unmatched to any gene: 5. This CDR3 is 14 amino acids long. Germline CDR1 and CDR2: MGHRA and YSYEKL. The CDR3 DNA sequence: TGCGCCAGCAGCCCCCTGGGACAGGGTTACGAGCAGTACTTA. Its protein is CASSPLGQGYEQYL.

The rearrangement links TRBV7-6 to TRBJ2-7, with a tentative D call TRBD1 (6 bases). Germline V gene lookup returns CDR1 SGHVS and CDR2 FNYEAQ. V was trimmed by 2 bases and J by 4 bases, leaving 18 bases between them. There are 16 residues in the CDR3. CDR3 amino acids: CASSLTDRPNGYEQYF. CDR3 in DNA: TGTGCCAGCAGCTTAACAGACAGGCCAAATGGGTACGAGCAGTACTTC.

The DNA for the CDR3 is TGTGCCAGCAACACCGGACAGGGCCCCCAAGGGGCCCAGTACTTC. Translation: CASNTGQGPQGAQYF. V and J are TRBV11-2 and TRBJ2-5; 8 positions agree with TRBD1. J was trimmed by 9 bases and V by 7 bases; bases with no gene match: 16. The CDR3 extends over 15 amino acids. The germline V gene encodes CDR1 SGHAT and CDR2 FQNNGV.

The V gene is TRBV7-2, the J gene TRBJ1-3, with D unresolved. Looked up from germline, CDR1 is SGHTA and CDR2 is FQGNSA. Trimming stripped 3 bases from V and 4 bases from J, with 13 bases between. CDR3 length: 15 amino acids. The DNA for the CDR3 is TGTGCCAGCAGCTTCGTCTCCGGAGAGGGAAACACCATATATTTT. Residues: CASSFVSGEGNTIYF.

This chain uses TRBV20-1 with TRBJ1-5; 8 positions agree with TRBD1. The germline CDR1 and CDR2 sequences are DFQATT and SNEGSKA (reference sequence). The V gene end was trimmed by 6 bases and the J gene end by 2 bases; junction bases not matched to a gene: 6. There are 14 residues in the CDR3. The CDR3 sequence: CSARTGIGNQPQHF. CDR3 sequence (DNA): TGCAGTGCGAGGACAGGGATTGGCAATCAGCCCCAGCATTTT.

This clonotype was counted between two and nine times. The CDR3 bases are TGTGCCAGTTCGTTAGGGGCTCGGGATACGCAGTATTTT. This translates into CASSLGARDTQYF. The rearrangement uses TRBV12-3 or TRBV12-4 and TRBJ2-3, with D possibly TRBD1 on 5 matching bases. The CDR3 has 13 amino acids. The ends were cut back, 9 bases at V and 6 bases at J, with 16 bases in the middle.

This clonotype turned up a few times. CDR3 bases: TGTGCCAGCAGCCCCCCGGGCCAGATGACCTACGAGCAGTACTTC. Translated, it gives CASSPPGQMTYEQYF. The rearrangement links TRBV7-3 to TRBJ2-7; no clear D gene. With 5 bases removed from V and 2 bases from J, the gap between germline ends came to 16 bases. The CDR3 spans 15 residues. CDR1 is SGHTA and CDR2 is FQGTGA in the germline V gene.